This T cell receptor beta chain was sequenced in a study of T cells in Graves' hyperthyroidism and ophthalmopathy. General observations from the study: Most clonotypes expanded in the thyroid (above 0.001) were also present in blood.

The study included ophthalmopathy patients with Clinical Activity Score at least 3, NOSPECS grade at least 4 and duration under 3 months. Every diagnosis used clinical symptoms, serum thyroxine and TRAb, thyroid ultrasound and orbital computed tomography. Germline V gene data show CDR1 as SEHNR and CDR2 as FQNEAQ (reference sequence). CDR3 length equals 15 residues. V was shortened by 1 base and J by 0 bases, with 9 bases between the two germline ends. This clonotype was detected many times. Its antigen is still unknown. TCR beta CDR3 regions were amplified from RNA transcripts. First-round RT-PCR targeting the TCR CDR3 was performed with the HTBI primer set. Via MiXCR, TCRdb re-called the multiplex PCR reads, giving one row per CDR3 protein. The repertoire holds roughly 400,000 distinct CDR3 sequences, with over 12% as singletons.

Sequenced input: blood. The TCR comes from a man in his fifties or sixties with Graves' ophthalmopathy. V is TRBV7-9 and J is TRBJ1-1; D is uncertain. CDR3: CASSLGTGMNTEAFF. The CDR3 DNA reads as TGTGCCAGCAGCTTAGGGACCGGTATGAACACTGAAGCTTTCTTT.